The present T cell receptor beta chain was sequenced within a study of blood T cell repertoires in COVID-19. About the study: The study drew acute and convalescent COVID-19 samples from the United States, Italy and Spain.

Everyone who took part was 18 to 89 years old, and they came from 24 US areas. Cohort allocation depended upon clinical history that participants reported. Either two negative PCRs, clearance, or symptom resolution qualified Cohort 3 donors as recovered. The germline V and J ends were trimmed by 1 base and 10 bases, with 8 bases remaining between them. Germline V gene lookup returns CDR1 SNHLY and CDR2 FYNNEI. The CDR3 runs to 12 residues. Only in-frame clones appear in the TCRdb table, and some are missing; sequencing was by immunoSEQ multiplex PCR. The sample lists roughly 150,000 clones, approximately 86% occurring once.

The receptor was derived from a woman in her thirties or forties who had recovered from COVID-19. Sequenced: PBMCs or T cells enriched from blood (not recorded which). The chain employs TRBV2 and TRBJ2-1, with D uncertain. This CDR3 is CASSEGSVEQFF. The CDR3 region has the DNA TGTGCCAGCAGTGAAGGGTCGGTGGAGCAGTTCTTC.